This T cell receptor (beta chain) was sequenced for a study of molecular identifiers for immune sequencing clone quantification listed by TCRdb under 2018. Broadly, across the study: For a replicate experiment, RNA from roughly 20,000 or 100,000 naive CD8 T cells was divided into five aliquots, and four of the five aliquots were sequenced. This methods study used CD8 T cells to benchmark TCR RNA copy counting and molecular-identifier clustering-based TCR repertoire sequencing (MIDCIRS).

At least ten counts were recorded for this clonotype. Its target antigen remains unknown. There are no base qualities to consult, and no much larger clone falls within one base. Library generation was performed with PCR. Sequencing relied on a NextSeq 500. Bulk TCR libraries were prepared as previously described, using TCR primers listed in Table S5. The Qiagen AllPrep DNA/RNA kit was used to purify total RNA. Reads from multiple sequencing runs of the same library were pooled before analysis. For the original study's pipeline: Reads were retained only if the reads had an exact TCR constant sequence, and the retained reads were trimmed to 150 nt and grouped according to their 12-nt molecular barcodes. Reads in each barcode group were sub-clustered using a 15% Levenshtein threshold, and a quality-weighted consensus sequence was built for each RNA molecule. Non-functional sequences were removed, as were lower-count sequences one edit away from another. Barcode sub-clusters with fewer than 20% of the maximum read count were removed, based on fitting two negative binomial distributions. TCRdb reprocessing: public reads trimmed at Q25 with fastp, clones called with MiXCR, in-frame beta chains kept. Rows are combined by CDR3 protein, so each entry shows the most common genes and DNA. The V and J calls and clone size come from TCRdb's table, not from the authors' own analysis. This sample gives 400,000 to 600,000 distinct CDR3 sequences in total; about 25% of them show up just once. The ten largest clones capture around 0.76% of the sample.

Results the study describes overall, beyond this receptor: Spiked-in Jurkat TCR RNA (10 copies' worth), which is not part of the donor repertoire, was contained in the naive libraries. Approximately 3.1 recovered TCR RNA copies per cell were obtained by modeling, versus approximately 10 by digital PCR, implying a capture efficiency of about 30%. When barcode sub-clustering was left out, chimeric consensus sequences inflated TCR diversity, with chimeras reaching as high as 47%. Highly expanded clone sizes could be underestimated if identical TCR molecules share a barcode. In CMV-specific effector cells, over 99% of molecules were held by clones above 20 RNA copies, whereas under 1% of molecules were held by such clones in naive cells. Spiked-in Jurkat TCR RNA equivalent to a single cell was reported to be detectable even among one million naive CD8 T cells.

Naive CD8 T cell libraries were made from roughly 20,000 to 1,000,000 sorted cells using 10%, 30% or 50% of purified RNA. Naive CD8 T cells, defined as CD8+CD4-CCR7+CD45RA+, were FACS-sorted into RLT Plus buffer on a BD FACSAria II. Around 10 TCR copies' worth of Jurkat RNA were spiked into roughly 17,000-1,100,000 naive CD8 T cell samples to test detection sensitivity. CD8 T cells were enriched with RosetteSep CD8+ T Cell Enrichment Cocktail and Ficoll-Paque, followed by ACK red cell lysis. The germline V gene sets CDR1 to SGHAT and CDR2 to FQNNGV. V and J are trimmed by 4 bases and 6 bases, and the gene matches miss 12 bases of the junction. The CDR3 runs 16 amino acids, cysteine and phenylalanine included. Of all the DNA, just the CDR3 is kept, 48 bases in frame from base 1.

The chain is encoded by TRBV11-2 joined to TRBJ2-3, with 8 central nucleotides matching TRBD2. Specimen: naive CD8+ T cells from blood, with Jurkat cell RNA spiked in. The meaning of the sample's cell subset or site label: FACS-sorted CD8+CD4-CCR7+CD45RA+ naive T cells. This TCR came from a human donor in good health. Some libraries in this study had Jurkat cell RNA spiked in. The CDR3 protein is CASSSKVEREFDTQYF. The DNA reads TGTGCCAGCAGCTCAAAGGTGGAGCGGGAGTTTGATACGCAGTATTTT.